This T cell receptor beta chain was obtained from a study of T-cell memory formation after mild COVID-19. As for the study in general: Across donors, TCR clusters were largely donor specific.

TCRdb re-analysed the 5' RACE reads in MiXCR, keeping a single row per CDR3 protein. The sample carries 470,000 or so distinct CDR3 sequences, about 20% recorded once. V was pared by 3 bases and J by 4 bases, with 6 bases of the junction left unmatched. Germline loops: CDR1 SGDLS, CDR2 YYNGEE. The CDR3 has 14 amino acids. This clonotype showed up just a few times. The sample taken for sequencing was PBMCs or a T cell subset sorted from them (not recorded which). The clonotype comes from a man aged 18 to 35 who had mild COVID-19 (a few samples of this study predate the infection). Cell type and time point are not known. J is TRBJ1-1 and V is TRBV9, with 7 bases that match TRBD1. CDR3 protein: CASSDTGDSTEAFF. In nucleotides, the CDR3 is TGTGCCAGCAGCGATACAGGGGATAGCACTGAAGCTTTCTTT.